The 24 T cell receptor beta chains in this list originate from one sample, sequenced in a study of T cell responses to AZD1222 COVID-19 vaccine (dated by TCRdb to the early 2020s). According to the study, the label for this sample's time point signals: baseline before first vaccination. The library was produced with the immunoSEQ multiplex PCR assay. This immuneACCESS table, as held by TCRdb, lists in-frame sequences with V and J called but not all clones. Of the missing ones, under half trace to an unresolved V gene in checked studies; the others have no known cause. The sample contains more than 75,000 clones, about 88% of them found a single time. The ten largest account for approximately 1.5% of the sample. The input for sequencing was peripheral blood, taken on day 0 of AZD1222 vaccination. These receptors came from an adult in good health.

The chain's CDR3 is CASSPSSQETQYF. The DNA for the CDR3 is TGTGCCAGCTCACCTTCCAGCCAAGAGACCCAGTACTTC. The chain couples TRBV18 to TRBJ2-5; no firm D call. V was shortened by 3 bases and J by 1 base, with 6 bases between the two germline ends. This CDR3 region has 13 residues. Germline V gene data show CDR1 as KGHSH and CDR2 as LQKENI.

The chain uses TRBV4-1 and TRBJ1-5; D is undetermined. Trimming pared 0 bases from V and 3 bases from J, leaving 15 bases between. The CDR3 has 17 residues. CDR1 and CDR2 (germline): MGHRA, YSYEKL. This chain's CDR3 is CASSQEDPGNSNQPQHF. Written as DNA, the CDR3 is TGCGCCAGCAGCCAAGAAGATCCGGGAAACTCCAATCAGCCCCAGCATTTT.

The rearrangement joins TRBV11-2 to TRBJ2-7; TRBD2 matches at 9 bases. The CDR3 has 14 residues. Germline assignment: CDR1 SGHAT and CDR2 FQNNGV. Germline trimming cut 5 bases from V and 1 base from J; bases unmatched to any gene: 3. Here the CDR3 reads CASSKGLASYEQYF. As DNA, the CDR3 is TGTGCCAGCAGCAAGGGACTAGCATCCTACGAGCAGTACTTC.

The chain has TRBV19 and TRBJ1-2; weak D call: TRBD1 (5 bases). The V and J ends lost 6 bases and 3 bases respectively, with 17 bases between them. The CDR3 length is 15 residues. CDR1 LNHDA and CDR2 SQIVND come from the germline V gene (reference sequence). CDR3 in DNA: TGTGCCAGTAGGTATATCAGGGATCTGGACTATGGCTACACCTTC. Translation: CASRYIRDLDYGYTF.

On this clone: The sample holds other DNA sequences that translate to the same CDR3. The chain recombines TRBV3-1 (or the pseudogene TRBV3-2) with TRBJ1-2; TRBD1 might be the D (5 bases). V was pared by 3 bases and J by 3 bases, with 5 bases between. This CDR3 region has 12 residues. Germline CDR1 LGHDT, CDR2 YNNKEL (reference sequence). In nucleotides, the CDR3 is TGTGCCAGCAGCCAGGGGGACTATGGCTACACCTTC. Translating gives CASSQGDYGYTF.

The rearrangement uses TRBV6-5 and TRBJ1-6, with 7 bases lining up with TRBD1. Trimming removed 1 base from V and 10 bases from J; junction bases left unmatched: 7. Germline lookup yields CDR1 MNHEY and CDR2 SVGAGI. The CDR3 is made up of 15 amino acids. CDR3 amino acids: CASSYLRTGGSPLHF. The DNA of the CDR3 is TGTGCCAGCAGTTACTTACGGACAGGAGGGTCACCCCTCCACTTT.

The gene calls are TRBV6-1 and TRBJ1-5, with D possibly TRBD1 on 6 matching bases. The CDR3 consists of 14 residues. V shed 2 bases and J shed 9 bases, with 14 bases lying between them. Germline V gene lookup returns CDR1 MNHNS and CDR2 SASEGT. CDR3 protein: CASSERTAGRPQHF. In DNA, the CDR3 is TGTGCCAGCAGTGAACGGACAGCCGGTCGGCCCCAGCATTTT.

This chain connects TRBV6-5 to TRBJ1-3, with D unclear. Per germline, CDR1 MNHEY and CDR2 SVGAGI. This CDR3 is 15 amino acids long. Trimming pared 0 bases from V and 0 bases from J, leaving 6 bases between. The CDR3 here is CASSYSGSSGNTIYF. Written as DNA, the CDR3 is TGTGCCAGCAGTTACTCGGGGAGCTCTGGAAACACCATATATTTT.

The chain employs TRBV18 and TRBJ2-7; weak D call: TRBD2 (6 bases). CDR1 is KGHSH and CDR2 is LQKENI in the germline V gene. V lost 5 bases, J lost 0 bases, and 11 bases lay in between. This CDR3 is 14 amino acids long. CDR3 sequence: CASSGTGVSYEQYF. CDR3 coding DNA: TGTGCCAGCTCAGGGACGGGAGTCTCCTACGAGCAGTACTTC.

The gene calls are TRBV5-5 and TRBJ1-6; D possibly corresponds to TRBD1 (5 bases). This CDR3 region has 15 residues. V was cut by 4 bases and J by 3 bases, with 11 bases left in between. CDR1 is SGHKS and CDR2 is YYEKEE in the germline V gene (reference sequence). As DNA, the CDR3 is TGTGCCAGCAGCCCCCAGACAGACTATAATTCACCCCTCCACTTT. Translating gives CASSPQTDYNSPLHF.

The chain is built from TRBV7-2 and TRBJ2-3, with D perhaps TRBD1 (5 bases). Trimming pared 1 base from V and 4 bases from J, leaving 12 bases between. The CDR3 covers 15 residues. CDR1 is SGHTA and CDR2 is FQGNSA in the germline V gene. The CDR3 loop reads CASSLGVVGADTQYF. The CDR3 region has the DNA TGTGCCAGCAGCTTAGGGGTTGTAGGGGCAGATACGCAGTATTTT.

The chain uses TRBV27 and TRBJ2-7; the D gene is possibly TRBD1 (6 bases). CDR3 length: 16 amino acids. The V and J ends lost 5 bases and 6 bases respectively, with 23 bases between them. CDR1 and CDR2 (germline): MNHEY, SMNVEV (reference sequence). The CDR3 spells CASSPTWDPEGGEQYF. The DNA for the CDR3 is TGTGCCAGCAGTCCCACCTGGGACCCCGAAGGGGGCGAGCAGTACTTC.

The rearrangement uses TRBV7-2 and TRBJ2-1; TRBD2 aligns across 9 bases. The germline V gene encodes CDR1 SGHTA and CDR2 FQGNSA. The J segment lost 2 bases and the V segment lost 2 bases, leaving 4 bases of the junction unmatched. This CDR3 comprises 16 residues. This chain's CDR3 is CASSLRGGATYNEQFF. Here the CDR3 DNA reads TGTGCCAGCAGCTTACGCGGGGGGGCAACCTACAATGAGCAGTTCTTC.

V is TRBV5-6 and J is TRBJ1-5; D not certain. Germline V CDR1 and CDR2: SGHDT, YYEEEE. This CDR3 has 15 amino acids. The V gene lost 4 bases and the J gene lost 2 bases, with 13 bases spanning the gap. The CDR3 loop is CASSIGWAGNQPQHF. CDR3 nucleotide sequence: TGTGCCAGCAGCATTGGTTGGGCGGGCAATCAGCCCCAGCATTTT.

The rearrangement uses TRBV10-3 and TRBJ1-1; D is perhaps TRBD1 (6 bases). V was pared by 8 bases and J by 3 bases, with 13 bases between. Germline V gene lookup returns CDR1 ENHRY and CDR2 SYGVKD. The CDR3 is made up of 13 amino acids. Written as DNA, the CDR3 is TGTGCCATCTCCCTACAGGGTGACACTGAAGCTTTCTTT. This translates into CAISLQGDTEAFF.

This clone was observed a single time. The gene calls are TRBV5-6 and TRBJ1-4; 9 nucleotides agree with TRBD1. Germline V gene sequence: CDR1 SGHDT, CDR2 YYEEEE. The CDR3 contains 17 residues. The V and J ends lost 4 bases and 0 bases, in that order; junction bases with no gene match: 7. The CDR3 region is CASSKGQGIATNEKLFF. The CDR3 coding sequence is TGTGCCAGCAGCAAAGGACAGGGGATAGCAACTAATGAAAAACTGTTTTTT.

This clone appeared once. The chain joins TRBV12-3 or TRBV12-4 to TRBJ2-1; D is undetermined. Trimming left V 8 bases short and J 2 bases short, with 10 bases between. CDR3 length: 13 residues. This CDR3 is CASRGGTYNEQFF. CDR3 sequence (DNA): TGTGCCAGCCGTGGCGGTACCTACAATGAGCAGTTCTTC.

V and J are TRBV4-2 and TRBJ2-1; 9 positions agree with TRBD2. V was pared by 1 base and J by 4 bases, with 8 bases of the junction left unmatched. The CDR3 consists of 17 residues. Germline lookup yields CDR1 LGHNA and CDR2 YNFKEQ. CDR3 nucleotide sequence: TGTGCCAGCAGCCAAGGACCGCAAGCGGGGGGATACAATGAGCAGTTCTTC. Its protein is CASSQGPQAGGYNEQFF.

This chain connects TRBV5-1 to TRBJ2-3; 11 positions match TRBD2. V lost 4 bases to trimming and J lost 6 bases; unmatched junction nucleotides: 4. This CDR3 comprises 14 residues. Germline-derived CDR1 and CDR2 are SGHRS and YFSETQ. The CDR3 protein is CASSLAGGLDTQYF. The CDR3 DNA is TGCGCCAGCAGCCTAGCGGGGGGCCTGGATACGCAGTATTTT.

The genes are TRBV4-2 and TRBJ1-2; 7 bases are shared with TRBD1. The germline V gene encodes CDR1 LGHNA and CDR2 YNFKEQ. The V gene end was trimmed by 0 bases and the J gene end by 8 bases; junction bases not matched to a gene: 9. The CDR3 is made up of 15 amino acids. CDR3 in amino acids: CASSQERADRDGYTF. CDR3 DNA: TGTGCCAGCAGCCAAGAAAGGGCTGACAGGGACGGCTACACCTTC.

The chain employs TRBV12-3 or TRBV12-4 and TRBJ1-1, with D possibly matching TRBD1 (6 bases). V lost 8 bases and J 6 bases, leaving 13 bases between the germline ends. This CDR3 has 12 amino acids. CDR3 sequence reads: CASGQGRAEAFF. CDR3 coding DNA: TGTGCCAGCGGTCAGGGGAGGGCTGAAGCTTTCTTT.

The chain recombines TRBV6-5 with TRBJ2-2, with TRBD2 matching over 8 bases. Losses at the gene ends were 6 bases for V and 4 bases for J; bases not matched to a gene: 7. Germline V CDR1 and CDR2: MNHEY, SVGAGI. The length of the CDR3 is 15 residues. CDR3 residues: CASRPGLASTGELFF. The CDR3 bases are TGTGCCAGCAGGCCTGGACTAGCATCCACCGGGGAGCTGTTTTTT.

The gene calls are TRBV6-6 and TRBJ2-7; 7 bases are a match to TRBD2. From germline, CDR1 is MNHNY and CDR2 SVGAGI (reference sequence). This CDR3 is 14 amino acids long. The J segment lost 3 bases and the V segment lost 2 bases, leaving 4 bases of the junction unmatched. The CDR3 loop reads CASSYGLAVYEQYF. The CDR3 DNA sequence: TGTGCCAGCAGTTACGGGCTAGCGGTCTACGAGCAGTACTTC.

In this sample, this clone turned up once. The rearrangement uses TRBV19 and TRBJ1-1, with unresolved D. The germline gives CDR1 LNHDA, CDR2 SQIVND (reference sequence). This CDR3 has 15 amino acids. The ends were cut back, 4 bases at V and 0 bases at J, with 12 bases in the middle. The CDR3 here is CASSKGIEMNTEAFF. The CDR3 region has the DNA TGTGCCAGTAGTAAAGGGATAGAAATGAACACTGAAGCTTTCTTT.